The rows below give T cell receptor beta chains drawn from one sample of a study of human versus mouse CDR3 diversity and MHC coevolution. This table comes from immunoSEQ multiplex PCR, and its TCRdb copy is limited to in-frame clones, with some not included. The table shows roughly 80,000 clones, with 93% occurring only once. The sequenced material came from naive CD4+ T cells from blood. The source of these receptors is a person aged 25 to 69 in good health. Both conserved end residues are part of each CDR3. D genes are given only for firm matches. Part of the rows lack a size; the others show once, few, many or a class for expanded clones.

>TRBJ2-1|-|TRBD1|TRBV7-9
CASSTWTGDYNEQFF
TGTGCCAGCAGCACTTGGACAGGGGACTACAATGAGCAGTTCTTC
>TRBJ2-3|-|-|TRBV10-1
CASRILEGDTQYF
TGCGCCAGCAGAATTCTCGAGGGTGATACGCAGTATTTT
>TRBJ2-3|-|-|TRBV4-2
CASSQADFDTDTQYF
TGTGCCAGCAGCCAAGCAGACTTCGACACAGATACGCAGTATTTT
>TRBJ2-7|-|-|TRBV27
CASSFQGVNDEQYF
TGTGCCAGCAGTTTTCAAGGGGTTAACGACGAGCAGTACTTC
>TRBJ1-4|-|TRBD1|TRBV7-2
CASSSQGAANEKLFF
TGTGCCAGCAGCTCCCAGGGGGCCGCTAATGAAAAACTGTTTTTT
>TRBJ1-3|-|-|TRBV6-5
CASRPGGRSGNTIYF
TGTGCCAGCAGACCCGGGGGGCGATCGGGAAACACCATATATTTT
>TRBJ1-3|-|-|TRBV30
CAWTVDRYSGNTIYF
TGTGCCTGGACCGTTGACAGGTACTCTGGAAACACCATATATTTT
>TRBJ2-7|-|-|TRBV7-2
CASSFQEGSYEQYF
TGTGCCAGCAGCTTCCAGGAGGGGAGTTACGAGCAGTACTTC
>TRBJ1-2|-|TRBD1|TRBV11-3
CASSLDLTGGYYGYTF
TGTGCCAGCAGCTTAGATCTGACAGGGGGCTACTATGGCTACACCTTC
>TRBJ1-1|-|-|TRBV11-2
CASSLLGTEAFF
TGTGCCAGCAGCTTACTCGGGACTGAAGCTTTCTTT
>TRBJ2-7|-|-|TRBV19
CASSRRGESYEQYF
TGTGCCAGTAGTAGGAGGGGAGAGTCCTACGAGCAGTACTTC
>TRBJ2-1|-|TRBD2|TRBV9
CASSPAPGGSYNEQFF
TGTGCCAGCAGCCCGGCCCCGGGGGGCTCCTACAATGAGCAGTTCTTC
>TRBJ1-4|once|TRBD1|TRBV5-1
CASSSGQEGNEKLFF
TGCGCCAGCAGCTCCGGACAGGAGGGGAATGAAAAACTGTTTTTT
>TRBJ1-2|-|-|TRBV13
CASSLGGWDTGNYGYTF
TGTGCCAGCAGCTTAGGGGGCTGGGACACCGGTAACTATGGCTACACCTTC
>TRBJ2-2|once|-|TRBV9
CASSVRTGAGELFF
TGTGCCAGCAGCGTCCGTACGGGGGCCGGGGAGCTGTTTTTT
>TRBJ1-4|-|-|TRBV5-6
CASSLDGQGFRGEKLFF
TGTGCCAGCAGCTTGGATGGGCAGGGCTTTCGTGGGGAAAAACTGTTTTTT
>TRBJ2-7|-|-|TRBV6-5
CASRSTGRNYEQYF
TGTGCCAGCAGATCGACAGGTCGAAACTACGAGCAGTACTTC
>TRBJ1-2|-|-|TRBV19
CASSPQGQKNYGYTF
TGTGCCAGTAGTCCCCAAGGACAGAAGAACTATGGCTACACCTTC
>TRBJ2-1|once|TRBD1|TRBV7-2
CASSQMGQGSYNEQFF
TGTGCCAGCAGCCAAATGGGACAGGGGTCGTACAATGAGCAGTTCTTC
>TRBJ2-1|-|-|TRBV6-1
CASRRVYNEQFF
TGTGCCAGCCGACGGGTGTACAATGAGCAGTTCTTC
>TRBJ1-1|-|-|TRBV6-5
CASRVGLTGGTEAFF
TGTGCCAGCAGGGTCGGCCTTACGGGGGGTACTGAAGCTTTCTTT
>TRBJ2-2|-|-|TRBV7-2
CASSLARNTGELFF
TGTGCCAGCAGCTTAGCCAGGAACACCGGGGAGCTGTTTTTT